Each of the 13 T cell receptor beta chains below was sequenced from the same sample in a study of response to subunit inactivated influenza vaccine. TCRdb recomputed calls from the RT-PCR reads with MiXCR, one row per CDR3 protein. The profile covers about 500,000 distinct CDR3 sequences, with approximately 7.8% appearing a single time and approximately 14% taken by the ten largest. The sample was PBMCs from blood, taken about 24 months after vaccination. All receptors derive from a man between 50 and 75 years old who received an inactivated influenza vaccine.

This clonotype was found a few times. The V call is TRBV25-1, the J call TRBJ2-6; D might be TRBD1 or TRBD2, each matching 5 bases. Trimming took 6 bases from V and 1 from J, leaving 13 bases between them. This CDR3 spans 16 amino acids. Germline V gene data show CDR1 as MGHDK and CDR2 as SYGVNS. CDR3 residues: CASRGTYMSGANVLTF. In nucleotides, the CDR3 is TGTGCCAGCAGAGGGACGTACATGTCTGGGGCCAACGTCCTGACTTTC.

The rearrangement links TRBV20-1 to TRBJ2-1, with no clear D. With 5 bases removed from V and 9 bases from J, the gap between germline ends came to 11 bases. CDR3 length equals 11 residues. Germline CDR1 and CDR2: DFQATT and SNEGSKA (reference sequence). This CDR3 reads CSAQPTGEQFF. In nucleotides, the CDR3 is TGCAGTGCTCAACCGACCGGTGAGCAGTTCTTC.

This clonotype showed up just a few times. The CDR3 is CASSPETGGYGYTF. The CDR3 DNA is TGTGCCAGCAGCCCCGAGACAGGGGGCTATGGCTACACCTTC. The J gene is TRBJ1-2, the V gene TRBV7-2, with 9 positions matching TRBD1. With V trimmed by 5 bases and J by 4 bases, 5 bases remained unmatched. Germline CDR1 reads SGHTA; CDR2 reads FQGNSA. The CDR3 consists of 14 residues.

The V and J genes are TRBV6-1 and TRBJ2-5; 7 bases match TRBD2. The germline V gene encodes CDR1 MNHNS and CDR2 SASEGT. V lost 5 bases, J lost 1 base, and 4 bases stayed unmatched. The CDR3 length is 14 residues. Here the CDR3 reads CASSMTGGQETQYF. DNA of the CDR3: TGTGCCAGCAGTATGACGGGAGGCCAAGAGACCCAGTACTTC.

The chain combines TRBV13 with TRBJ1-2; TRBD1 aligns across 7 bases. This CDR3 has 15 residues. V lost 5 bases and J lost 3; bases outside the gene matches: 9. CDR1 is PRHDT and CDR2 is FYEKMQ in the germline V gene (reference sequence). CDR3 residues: CASSPRDSTYYGYTF. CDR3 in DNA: TGTGCCAGCAGCCCCCGGGACAGCACTTACTATGGCTACACCTTC.

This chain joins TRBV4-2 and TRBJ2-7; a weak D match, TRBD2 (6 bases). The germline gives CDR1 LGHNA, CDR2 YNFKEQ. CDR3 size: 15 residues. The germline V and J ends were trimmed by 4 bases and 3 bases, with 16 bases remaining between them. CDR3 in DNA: TGTGCCAGCAGCCCTAGGAGGGACGGCGTCTACGAGCAGTACTTC. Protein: CASSPRRDGVYEQYF.

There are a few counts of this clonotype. The CDR3 loop is CASGVCEETQYF. The CDR3 DNA sequence: TGTGCCAGCGGAGTGTGTGAAGAGACCCAGTACTTC. The genes are TRBV6-7 and TRBJ2-5; D is uncertain. TRBV6-7 is placed among ORFs of uncertain function. The CDR3 is made up of 12 amino acids. Trimming left V 8 bases short and J 3 bases short, with 10 bases between.

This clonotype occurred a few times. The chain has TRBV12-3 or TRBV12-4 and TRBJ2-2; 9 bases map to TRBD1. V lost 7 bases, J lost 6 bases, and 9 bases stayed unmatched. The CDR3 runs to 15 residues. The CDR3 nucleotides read TGTGCCAGCACTGGAACAGGGGGCCGCGCCGGGGAGCTGTTTTTT. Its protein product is CASTGTGGRAGELFF.

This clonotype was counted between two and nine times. CDR3 amino acids: CASSQDFEEADTQYF. The CDR3 coding sequence is TGCGCCAGCAGCCAAGATTTCGAGGAGGCAGATACGCAGTATTTT. The chain carries TRBV4-3 and TRBJ2-3, with D tentatively TRBD2 (5 bases). The CDR3 is 15 residues long. V lost 0 bases to trimming and J lost 4 bases, with 11 bases between them. The germline V gene has CDR1 LGHNA and CDR2 YSLEER.

CDR3 in DNA: TGCAGTGCTAGTGCGCGGGTGGAGCAGTTCTTC. Residues: CSASARVEQFF. The chain carries TRBV20-1 and TRBJ2-1; a weak D match, TRBD2 (5 bases). This CDR3 is built from 11 residues. Trimming removed 3 bases at V and 10 bases at J, with 10 bases between. CDR1 is DFQATT, CDR2 SNEGSKA, per germline (reference sequence).

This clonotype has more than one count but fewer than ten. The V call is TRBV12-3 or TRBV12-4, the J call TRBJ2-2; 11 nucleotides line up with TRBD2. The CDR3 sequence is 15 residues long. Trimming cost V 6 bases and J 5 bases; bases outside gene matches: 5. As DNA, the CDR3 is TGTGCCAGCAGGGTAGCGGGAGGGTTTACCGGGGAGCTGTTTTTT. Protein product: CASRVAGGFTGELFF.

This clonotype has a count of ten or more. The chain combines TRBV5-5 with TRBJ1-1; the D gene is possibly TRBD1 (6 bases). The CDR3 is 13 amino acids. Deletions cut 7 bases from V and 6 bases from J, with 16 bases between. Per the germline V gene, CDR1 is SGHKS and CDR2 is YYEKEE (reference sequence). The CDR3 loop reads CASGGGGFAEAFF. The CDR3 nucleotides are TGTGCCAGCGGAGGGGGGGGGTTCGCTGAAGCTTTCTTT.

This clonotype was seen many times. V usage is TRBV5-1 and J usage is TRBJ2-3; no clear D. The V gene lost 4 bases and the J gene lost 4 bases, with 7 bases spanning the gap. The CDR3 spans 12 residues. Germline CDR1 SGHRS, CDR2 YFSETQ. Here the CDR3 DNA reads TGCGCCAGCAGCATAGGGTCAGATACGCAGTATTTT. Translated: CASSIGSDTQYF.